Below, one T cell receptor beta chain is given with its context. What it binds is unknown. The CDR3 extends over 15 amino acids. V was clipped by 1 base and J by 1 base; unmatched bases: 3. The germline gives CDR1 SGHTA, CDR2 FQGNSA. This entry comes from a study of T-cell reconstitution after alpha-beta-depleted transplantation in children. Study results and limitations: Roughly two months post-transplant, alpha-beta T cells reportedly originated from several hundred graft clones that had expanded.

The library targeted TCRbeta and was prepared with unique molecular identifiers. Each CDR3 protein gets one entry after TCRdb re-called the PCR reads with MiXCR. The sample records hundreds of thousands of distinct CDR3 sequences, approximately 13% being singletons. This receptor was obtained from a male patient between 5 and 17 years old who had a stem cell transplant for acute myeloid leukemia, so the T cells may come from the graft donor. The chain employs TRBV7-2 and TRBJ2-7, with 8 positions matching TRBD2. This specimen was PBMCs, mostly from graft donor cells, taken 360 days after TCRalphabeta/CD19-depleted stem cell transplant. The DNA of the CDR3 is TGTGCCAGCAGCTTAGAGAGCGGGAGTTCCTACGAGCAGTACTTC. Residues: CASSLESGSSYEQYF.